What follows are 28 T cell receptor beta chains derived from one specimen sequenced in a study of blood T cell repertoires in COVID-19. Repertoires were generated with immunoSEQ multiplex PCR, while TCRdb's copy carries only in-frame clones and drops some. This table has 250,000 or so clones, about 87% appearing once. Input material: PBMCs or T cells enriched from blood (not recorded which). The receptors derive from a woman aged 40 to 50 who had been exposed to COVID-19.

This sequence joins TRBV2 and TRBJ2-6; D remains ambiguous. This CDR3 spans 17 amino acids. CDR1 SNHLY and CDR2 FYNNEI come from the germline V gene. V shed 5 bases and J shed 1 base, with 15 bases lying between them. The CDR3 sequence is CASSMGRRNSGANVLTF. The CDR3 nucleotides read TGTGCCAGCAGTATGGGCAGGCGAAATTCTGGGGCCAACGTCCTGACTTTC.

The chain couples TRBV27 to TRBJ1-5; 11 nucleotides match TRBD1. The CDR3 has 16 residues. In germline, CDR1 is MNHEY, CDR2 SMNVEV (reference sequence). V lost 6 bases to trimming and J lost 2 bases; unmatched junction nucleotides: 6. The CDR3 loop reads CASRRTGGAGNQPQHF. CDR3 DNA: TGTGCCAGCAGAAGGACAGGGGGCGCGGGCAATCAGCCCCAGCATTTT.

V usage is TRBV2 and J usage is TRBJ1-1; TRBD1 is a possible D gene (5 bases). Germline V CDR1 and CDR2: SNHLY, FYNNEI. The CDR3 has 14 residues. V was cut by 5 bases and J by 4 bases, with 14 bases left in between. CDR3 sequence: CASSQGVMSTEAFF. The CDR3 DNA sequence: TGTGCCAGCAGTCAGGGTGTAATGAGCACTGAAGCTTTCTTT.

This chain uses TRBV4-2 with TRBJ2-1, with unresolved D. CDR1 and CDR2 (germline): LGHNA, YNFKEQ. Trimming shortened V by 6 bases and J by 7 bases, and 31 bases separated the two germline ends. The CDR3 extends over 19 amino acids. The CDR3 nucleotides are TGTGCCAGCAGTCCAGAGGAGTTCGGCGGAAGAAAACTGGAGAATGAGCAGTTCTTC. This codes for CASSPEEFGGRKLENEQFF.

The V and J genes are TRBV6-4 and TRBJ2-2; weak D call: TRBD1 (5 bases). The V and J ends lost 0 bases and 3 bases respectively, with 14 bases between them. The CDR3 has 17 residues. CDR1 MRHNA and CDR2 SNTAGT come from the germline V gene. CDR3 in amino acids: CASSDSSQGGDTGELFF. In nucleotides, the CDR3 is TGTGCCAGCAGTGACTCGAGTCAGGGCGGTGACACCGGGGAGCTGTTTTTT.

On this clone: This same CDR3 is encoded by further DNA sequences in the sample. The V and J genes are TRBV7-2 and TRBJ1-3, with D perhaps matching TRBD1 (5 bases). V lost 1 base, J lost 4 bases, and 8 bases lay in between. The CDR3 contains 14 residues. CDR1 and CDR2 (germline): SGHTA, FQGNSA. The CDR3 here is CASSLVQGGNTIYF. The CDR3 bases are TGTGCCAGCAGCTTAGTGCAGGGCGGAAACACCATATATTTT.

The V call is TRBV5-6, the J call TRBJ1-1, with 8 nucleotides matching TRBD1. CDR3 length equals 14 residues. Germline-derived CDR1 and CDR2 are SGHDT and YYEEEE. V shed 1 base and J 4 bases; nucleotides not matched to a gene: 3. The CDR3 protein is CASSLTGGSTEAFF. CDR3 coding DNA: TGTGCCAGCAGCTTGACAGGGGGTAGCACTGAAGCTTTCTTT. The entire variable domain, with the rest obtained from reference TRBV5-6 and TRBJ1-1, is as follows: DAGVTQSPTHLIKTRGQQVTLRCSPKSGHDTVSWYQQALGQGPQFIFQYYEEEERQRGNFPDRFSGHQFPNYSSELNVNALLLGDSALYLCASSLTGGSTEAFFGQGTRLTVV.

The chain uses TRBV4-3 and TRBJ1-1; D unresolved. The CDR3 is made up of 16 amino acids. Trimming pared 0 bases from V and 1 base from J, leaving 12 bases between. Per the germline V gene, CDR1 is LGHNA and CDR2 is YSLEER. CDR3 nucleotide sequence: TGCGCCAGCAGCCAAGACGGTACTATCAGGAACACTGAAGCTTTCTTT. Protein product: CASSQDGTIRNTEAFF.

J is TRBJ1-1 and V is TRBV5-6, with no clear D. V lost 1 base and J lost 2, with 12 bases in between. This CDR3 comprises 15 residues. The germline V gene encodes CDR1 SGHDT and CDR2 YYEEEE. In DNA, the CDR3 is TGTGCCAGCAGCTTGCTGGGCATTCCTAACACTGAAGCTTTCTTT. It specifies CASSLLGIPNTEAFF.

V and J are TRBV3-1 (or the pseudogene TRBV3-2) and TRBJ2-5, with no clear D. The CDR3 loop spans 13 amino acids. The V gene lost 1 base and the J gene lost 4 bases, with 7 bases spanning the gap. The germline gives CDR1 LGHDT, CDR2 YNNKEL (reference sequence). The CDR3, as DNA: TGTGCCAGCAGCCAAGTCCTGTCAGAGACCCAGTACTTC. This codes for CASSQVLSETQYF.

This sequence joins TRBV21-1 and TRBJ1-6; TRBD1, the D gene given by the table, was not confirmed from the DNA. TRBV21-1 is a known pseudogene. CDR3 length: 17 residues. The CDR3 loop is CASRKKVQSSYNSPLHF. CDR3 nucleotide sequence: TGTGCCAGCAGAAAAAAGGTACAGAGCTCCTATAATTCACCCCTCCACTTT.

The J gene is TRBJ2-7, the V gene TRBV5-5, with 9 bases that match TRBD1. The junction had 7 bases not matched to a gene; V was cut back by 4 bases and J by 2 bases. The CDR3 length is 15 residues. The germline gives CDR1 SGHKS, CDR2 YYEKEE (reference sequence). The CDR3 sequence: CASSLDRGWPYEQYF. CDR3 in DNA: TGTGCCAGCAGCCTAGACAGGGGGTGGCCCTACGAGCAGTACTTC.

The chain is built from TRBV7-6 and TRBJ1-1, with 9 bases that match TRBD1. From germline, CDR1 is SGHVS and CDR2 FNYEAQ. The CDR3 is made up of 16 amino acids. Losses at the gene ends were 4 bases for V and 5 bases for J; bases not matched to a gene: 11. CDR3 nucleotide sequence: TGTGCCAGCAGCTCACCCACCGGGACAGGGAGTACTGAAGCTTTCTTT. This codes for CASSSPTGTGSTEAFF.

This chain uses TRBV9 with TRBJ2-7; 9 bases agree with TRBD1. Per the germline V gene, CDR1 is SGDLS and CDR2 is YYNGEE. With 0 bases clipped from V and 2 bases from J, the junction kept 3 bases outside the gene matches. The CDR3 is 15 residues long. The CDR3 is CASSVDGQGTYEQYF. The CDR3 DNA reads TGTGCCAGCAGCGTAGATGGACAGGGGACCTACGAGCAGTACTTC.

V usage is TRBV6-5 and J usage is TRBJ1-5, with a weak D call TRBD1 (5 bases). CDR3 length equals 13 residues. Germline CDR1 and CDR2: MNHEY and SVGAGI. Trimming removed 9 bases at V and 5 bases at J, with 14 bases between. This CDR3 reads CASDRNQDQPQHF. The CDR3 DNA reads TGTGCCAGTGACAGAAACCAGGATCAGCCCCAGCATTTT.

V gene TRBV28 combines with J gene TRBJ1-6, with D hard to call. Germline CDR1 MDHEN, CDR2 SYDVKM. The ends were cut back, 1 base at V and 7 bases at J, with 11 bases in the middle. The CDR3 covers 15 residues. CDR3 sequence: CASSLYAGENSPLHF. In DNA form, the CDR3 reads TGTGCCAGCAGTTTATATGCAGGCGAGAATTCACCCCTCCACTTT.

This chain links TRBV19 with TRBJ1-1; tentatively, D is TRBD1 (6 bases). Germline V gene data show CDR1 as LNHDA and CDR2 as SQIVND (reference sequence). This CDR3 has 14 amino acids. V lost 10 bases, J lost 1 base, and 16 bases lay in between. The chain's CDR3 is CATAGRGENTEAFF. The CDR3 DNA sequence: TGTGCCACCGCGGGCAGGGGCGAGAACACTGAAGCTTTCTTT.

This chain joins TRBV18 and TRBJ2-3, with unresolved D. The germline V gene encodes CDR1 KGHSH and CDR2 LQKENI. The CDR3 runs to 14 residues. V was shortened by 1 base and J by 1 base, with 6 bases between the two germline ends. The CDR3 protein is CASSPLAGTDTQYF. The CDR3 DNA reads as TGTGCCAGCTCACCACTAGCCGGCACAGATACGCAGTATTTT.

The rearrangement links TRBV6-5 to TRBJ2-7; 8 nucleotides match TRBD2. This CDR3 spans 14 amino acids. J gave up 9 bases and V 6 bases, and 13 bases lay outside the gene matches. From germline, CDR1 is MNHEY and CDR2 SVGAGI. The CDR3 DNA sequence: TGTGCCAGCAGCCCCTCCGCGGGGGGCGGTCGGCAGTACGTC. Its translation is CASSPSAGGGRQYV.

The V and J genes are TRBV28 and TRBJ1-2; tentatively, D is TRBD1 (5 bases). Germline CDR1 MDHEN, CDR2 SYDVKM. CDR3 length: 15 amino acids. Trimming took 7 bases from V and 7 from J, leaving 22 bases between them. Here the CDR3 DNA reads TGTGCCAGCAACCCGGGGGGGAGTGGGGCTCGTGGCTACACCTTC. This gives the protein CASNPGGSGARGYTF.

J is TRBJ1-1 and V is TRBV11-3; D might be TRBD1 (5 bases). Trimming removed 6 bases from V and 1 base from J, with 12 bases in between. The CDR3 is made up of 14 amino acids. The germline CDR1 and CDR2 sequences are SGHNT and YENEEA. The CDR3 nucleotides read TGTGCCAGCAGTTTTGAGCAGGGGAACACTGAAGCTTTCTTT. It encodes CASSFEQGNTEAFF.

The rearrangement uses TRBV7-9 and TRBJ1-1, with a tentative D call TRBD1 (6 bases). CDR3 size: 15 residues. The germline V and J ends were trimmed by 6 bases and 0 bases, with 14 bases remaining between them. The germline gives CDR1 SEHNR, CDR2 FQNEAQ (reference sequence). CDR3 DNA sequence: TGTGCCAGCAGGCAACCGGGACATATGAACACTGAAGCTTTCTTT. It translates to CASRQPGHMNTEAFF. Using reference TRBV7-9 and TRBJ1-1 for the parts outside the CDR3, the full variable domain is DTGVSQNPRHKITKRGQNVTFRCDPISEHNRLYWYRQTLGQGPEFLTYFQNEAQLEKSRLLSDRFSAERPKGSFSTLEIQRTEQGDSAMYLCASRQPGHMNTEAFFGQGTRLTVV.

This clone was seen just once. The genes are TRBV10-3 and TRBJ2-2; the D gene is possibly TRBD1 (6 bases). Deletions cut 9 bases from V and 2 bases from J, with 13 bases between. This CDR3 has 14 residues. The V gene's germline CDR1 is ENHRY and CDR2 SYGVKD. The CDR3 DNA follows: TGTGCCATATCGTGGGGGCCTAACACCGGGGAGCTGTTTTTT. Translation: CAISWGPNTGELFF.

The CDR3, as DNA: TGTGCCAGCAGCTTAGGGGCAGAAGAGCAGTACGTC. It encodes CASSLGAEEQYV. This chain connects TRBV11-2 to TRBJ2-7; D remains ambiguous. Trimming cost V 1 base and J 7 bases, with 8 bases left between them. The CDR3 has 12 residues. CDR1 SGHAT and CDR2 FQNNGV come from the germline V gene.

The chain uses TRBV18 and TRBJ1-6, with 7 bases lining up with TRBD1. The CDR3 covers 19 residues. The germline V gene encodes CDR1 KGHSH and CDR2 LQKENI. The V gene end was trimmed by 4 bases and the J gene end by 4 bases; junction bases not matched to a gene: 16. Here the CDR3 DNA reads TGTGCCAGCTCACTAAGCATTTTTACAGGGGAGACTTATAATTCACCCCTCCACTTT. Residues: CASSLSIFTGETYNSPLHF.

The rearrangement joins TRBV5-6 to TRBJ2-7; a weak D match, TRBD2 (5 bases). There are 16 residues in the CDR3. Trimming took off 5 bases at V and 0 bases at J, with 18 bases between the two ends. Germline-derived CDR1 and CDR2 are SGHDT and YYEEEE. CDR3 protein: CASSIRGFLSSYEQYV. CDR3 in DNA: TGTGCCAGCAGTATACGGGGATTCCTAAGCTCCTACGAGCAGTACGTC.

CDR3 sequence reads: CASRTRRDSSYEQYV. DNA of the CDR3: TGTGCCAGCAGAACTCGACGGGACAGTTCCTACGAGCAGTACGTC. This chain connects TRBV21-1 to TRBJ2-7; TRBD1 is the table's D call and was not checked against the DNA. TRBV21-1 is a documented pseudogene. The length of the CDR3 is 15 residues.

The chain is built from TRBV2 and TRBJ1-6; maybe TRBD1 (5 bases). Trimming pared 6 bases from V and 0 bases from J, leaving 18 bases between. CDR3 length equals 18 residues. Germline lookup yields CDR1 SNHLY and CDR2 FYNNEI. CDR3 DNA sequence: TGTGCCAGCAGCGACCGGACCGGGGGGATCTCCTATAATTCACCCCTCCACTTT. It encodes CASSDRTGGISYNSPLHF. Looking up the rest from reference TRBV2 and TRBJ1-6 gives the full variable domain: EPEVTQTPSHQVTQMGQEVILRCVPISNHLYFYWYRQILGQKVEFLVSFYNNEISEKSEIFDDQFSVERPDGSNFTLKIRSTKLEDSAMYFCASSDRTGGISYNSPLHFGNGTRLTVT.